Below are 2 T cell receptor beta chains sequenced from a single sample in a study of graft-versus-host responses after intestinal transplantation. For these receptors, no antigen is known. The method was immunoSEQ multiplex PCR; TCRdb's version includes in-frame clones alone and lacks a portion of them. The table records about 120,000 clones, approximately 95% of them present only once. The source was unstimulated CD4+ T cells sorted from spleen or lymph node cells, collected before intestinal transplant. These receptors were collected from a human donor who received an intestinal transplant.

V gene TRBV18 combines with J gene TRBJ2-7; tentative D call: TRBD2 (6 bases). The CDR3 is 15 amino acids. Germline CDR1 reads KGHSH; CDR2 reads LQKENI. With 2 bases removed from V and 5 bases from J, the gap between germline ends came to 16 bases. This CDR3 reads CASSPNLGGRDEQYF. CDR3 DNA: TGTGCCAGCTCACCAAATTTGGGGGGTCGGGACGAGCAGTACTTC. Full variable domain (missing parts from reference TRBV18 and TRBJ2-7): NAGVMQNPRHLVRRRGQEARLRCSPMKGHSHVYWYRQLPEEGLKFMVYLQKENIIDESGMPKERFSAEFPKEGPSILRIQQVVRGDSAAYFCASSPNLGGRDEQYFGPGTRLTVT.

V is TRBV19 and J is TRBJ2-7; D is unclear. There are 13 residues in the CDR3. Trimming took off 1 base at V and 0 bases at J, with 4 bases between the two ends. From germline, CDR1 is LNHDA and CDR2 SQIVND (reference sequence). CDR3 protein: CASSIVGSYEQYF. Written as DNA, the CDR3 is TGTGCCAGTAGTATAGTTGGCTCCTACGAGCAGTACTTC.